The 4 T cell receptor beta chains listed next were all sequenced from one sample in a study of blood T cells in healthy people across ages. The use of a sample-barcoded 5' primer and a J-beta primer mix characterized a second PCR of roughly 6 to 11 cycles. TCRdb used MiXCR to reprocess the 5' RACE reads, holding one entry per CDR3 protein. Of fewer than 2,000,000 distinct CDR3 sequences in the sample, 30% to 40% were seen once. The material sequenced was blood. The receptors shown here come from a human donor in good health.

The chain joins TRBV29-1 to TRBJ2-3, with no clear D. CDR3 size: 14 residues. Germline V gene data show CDR1 as SQVTM and CDR2 as ANQGSEA. Deletions cut 5 bases from V and 0 bases from J, with 12 bases between. CDR3 sequence: CSVRQALSTDTQYF. CDR3 DNA: TGCAGCGTTCGCCAGGCTCTAAGCACAGATACGCAGTATTTT.

In this sample, this clonotype turned up a few times. V gene TRBV4-1 combines with J gene TRBJ2-5; 8 positions agree with TRBD2. Germline values: CDR1 MGHRA, CDR2 YSYEKL. Unmatched junction bases numbered 8, after V lost 4 bases and J lost 1 base. CDR3 size: 16 residues. This chain's CDR3 is CASSPRSAGGQETQYF. The CDR3, as DNA: TGCGCCAGCAGCCCCCGATCGGCGGGGGGCCAAGAGACCCAGTACTTC.

The sample holds a few counts of this clonotype. The chain joins TRBV28 to TRBJ2-7, with D possibly matching TRBD2 (7 bases). V lost 7 bases and J 4 bases, leaving 11 bases between the germline ends. The CDR3 has 12 residues. Per the germline V gene, CDR1 is MDHEN and CDR2 is SYDVKM. The CDR3 spells CASKGGHYEQYF. For the CDR3, the DNA is TGTGCCAGCAAGGGGGGGCATTACGAGCAGTACTTC.

The chain combines TRBV6-5 with TRBJ1-1; no definite D call. Deletions cut 9 bases from V and 3 bases from J, with 14 bases between. Germline V lookup: CDR1 MNHEY, CDR2 SVGAGI. The CDR3 consists of 13 residues. The CDR3 bases are TGTGCCAGTCAATTCTACGGGCACACTGAAGCTTTCTTT. This codes for CASQFYGHTEAFF.